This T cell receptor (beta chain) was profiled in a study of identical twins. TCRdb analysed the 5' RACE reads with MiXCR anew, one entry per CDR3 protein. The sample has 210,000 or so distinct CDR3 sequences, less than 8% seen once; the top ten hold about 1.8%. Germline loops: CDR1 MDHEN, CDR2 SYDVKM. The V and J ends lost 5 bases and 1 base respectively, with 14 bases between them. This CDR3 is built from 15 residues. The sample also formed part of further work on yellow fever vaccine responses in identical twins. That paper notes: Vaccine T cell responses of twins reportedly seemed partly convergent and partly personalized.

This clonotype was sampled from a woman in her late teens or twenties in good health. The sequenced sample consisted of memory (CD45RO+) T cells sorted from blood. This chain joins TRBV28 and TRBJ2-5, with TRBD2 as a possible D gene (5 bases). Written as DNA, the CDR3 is TGTGCCAGCAGTAGCCGGGCGGGCACCCAAGAGACCCAGTACTTC. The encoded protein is CASSSRAGTQETQYF. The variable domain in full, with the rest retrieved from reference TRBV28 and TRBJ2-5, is DVKVTQSSRYLVKRTGEKVFLECVQDMDHENMFWYRQDPGLGLRLIYFSYDVKMKEKGDIPEGYSVSREKKERFSLILESASTNQTSMYLCASSSRAGTQETQYFGPGTRLLVL.